The 21 T cell receptor beta chains in this list originate from one sample, sequenced in a study of read filtering for tumor transcriptome and immune sequencing. The library was built from roughly 400 ng RNA with molecular barcoded adaptors for alpha/delta and beta/gamma chains. TCRdb called the reads again in MiXCR, with one record for every CDR3 protein. The table includes fewer than 150,000 distinct CDR3 sequences, under 15% detected once. Sequencing was performed on a population of CD138-negative cells sorted from bone marrow. Source of these receptors: a donor at least 40 years old with multiple myeloma.

There are many counts of this clonotype. The rearrangement links TRBV20-1 to TRBJ1-4; no firm D call. The germline CDR1 and CDR2 sequences are DFQATT and SNEGSKA (reference sequence). CDR3 length: 14 residues. V gave up 6 bases and J gave up 7 bases, with 18 bases separating them. Written as DNA, the CDR3 is TGCAGTGCCACCGGTAACTGGCCCGCTGAAAAACTGTTTTTT. It translates to CSATGNWPAEKLFF.

This clonotype has at least ten counts. The chain has TRBV20-1 and TRBJ2-7; 7 positions match TRBD2. Germline CDR1 DFQATT, CDR2 SNEGSKA (reference sequence). J gave up 4 bases and V 4 bases, and 7 bases lay outside the gene matches. There are 13 residues in the CDR3. CDR3 loop: CSAIQVGGYEQYF. As DNA, the CDR3 is TGCAGTGCTATACAGGTGGGGGGGTACGAGCAGTACTTC.

This clonotype was recorded only once. It is likely a read error: a sequence one base away is far more abundant. V usage is TRBV7-2 and J usage is TRBJ2-1; 7 nucleotides line up with TRBD2. This CDR3 spans 17 amino acids. Germline CDR1 reads SGHTA; CDR2 reads FQGNSA. CDR3 residues: CASSATRLAPSYNEQLF. The CDR3 DNA sequence: TGTGCCAGCAGCGCTACCCGACTAGCACCATCCTACAATGAGCAGCTCTTC.

This clonotype has ten or more counts. This chain links TRBV5-5 with TRBJ2-1; D is uncertain. The germline gives CDR1 SGHKS, CDR2 YYEKEE (reference sequence). The CDR3 contains 15 residues. Trimming shortened V by 0 bases and J by 0 bases, and 7 bases separated the two germline ends. CDR3 coding DNA: TGTGCCAGCAGCTTGGGGGTCTACTCCTACAATGAGCAGTTCTTC. This codes for CASSLGVYSYNEQFF.

This clonotype occurred many times. V usage is TRBV29-1 and J usage is TRBJ1-4, with D unclear. This CDR3 is built from 13 residues. Trimming pared 5 bases from V and 7 bases from J, leaving 14 bases between. Germline values: CDR1 SQVTM, CDR2 ANQGSEA. DNA of the CDR3: TGCAGCGTTTCGGTACAGCTTAGTGAAAAACTGTTTTTT. Residues: CSVSVQLSEKLFF.

The sample holds many counts of this clonotype. In nucleotides, the CDR3 is TGTGCCACCAGTGACCTCCGGGACAACGGGGACCCTGAAGCTTTCTTT. Its translation is CATSDLRDNGDPEAFF. The chain uses TRBV24-1 and TRBJ1-1; maybe TRBD1 (6 bases). The germline V gene encodes CDR1 KGHDR and CDR2 SFDVKD. V dropped 4 bases and J dropped 6 bases, with 20 bases sitting between them. This CDR3 spans 16 amino acids.

Only a few counts were recorded for this clonotype. A much larger clone sits a single nucleotide away, making a read error possible. The chain recombines TRBV7-9 with TRBJ2-1, with a possible D match to TRBD1 (6 bases). This CDR3 comprises 16 residues. In germline, CDR1 is SEHNR, CDR2 FQNEAQ (reference sequence). Written as DNA, the CDR3 is TGTGCCAGCGGCTTTCGTCAGGGGAAACTCTACAATGAGCAGTTCTTC. Its translation is CASGFRQGKLYNEQFF. Filled out from reference TRBV7-9 and TRBJ2-1, the complete variable domain reads DTGVSQNPRHKITKRGQNVTFRCDPISEHNRLYWYRQTLGQGPEFLTYFQNEAQLEKSRLLSDRFSAERPKGSFSTLEIQRTEQGDSAMYLCASGFRQGKLYNEQFFGPGTRLTVL.

In its sample, this clonotype was seen a few times. This chain joins TRBV12-3 or TRBV12-4 and TRBJ2-1, with D possibly being TRBD1 or TRBD2 (5 bases each). The V end was cut by 2 bases, the J end by 2 bases, with 13 bases between. The CDR3 is 16 residues long. Here the CDR3 reads CASSLRVGTTYNEQFF. The CDR3 DNA follows: TGTGCCAGCAGTTTAAGGGTTGGGACCACCTACAATGAGCAGTTCTTC.

This clonotype was counted ten times or more. The chain employs TRBV7-9 and TRBJ2-1, with 7 bases lining up with TRBD1. The CDR3 is 15 residues long. Germline V gene sequence: CDR1 SEHNR, CDR2 FQNEAQ (reference sequence). J lost 7 bases, V lost 5 bases, and 11 bases had no gene match. The CDR3 protein is CASSRWTGTQNEQFF. In DNA, the CDR3 is TGTGCCAGCAGCAGATGGACAGGTACACAGAATGAGCAGTTCTTC.

This clonotype has a count of ten or more. The J gene is TRBJ2-5, the V gene TRBV20-1, with D possibly being TRBD2 (5 bases). Germline V lookup: CDR1 DFQATT, CDR2 SNEGSKA (reference sequence). Trimming left V 0 bases short and J 9 bases short, with 23 bases between. The CDR3 totals 16 residues. CDR3 DNA: TGCAGTGCTAGAGATAGACGGACTTCAACCCAGTGGGCCCAGTACTTC. It encodes CSARDRRTSTQWAQYF.

This clonotype was found many times. The genes are TRBV19 and TRBJ2-7, with D perhaps TRBD1 (5 bases). CDR1 is LNHDA and CDR2 is SQIVND in the germline V gene (reference sequence). V was shortened by 3 bases and J by 3 bases, with 12 bases between the two germline ends. The CDR3 consists of 14 residues. The CDR3 sequence is CASSMVRDGYEQYF. Written as DNA, the CDR3 is TGTGCCAGTAGTATGGTCAGGGATGGCTACGAGCAGTACTTC.

This clonotype has ten or more counts. The chain employs TRBV28 and TRBJ2-7; the D gene is possibly TRBD2 (5 bases). The V end lost 5 bases, the J end lost 0 bases, and 14 bases lay between the germline ends. The germline gives CDR1 MDHEN, CDR2 SYDVKM. The CDR3 length is 15 residues. The DNA for the CDR3 is TGTGCCAGCAGTAAAAGGACTTACAGCTCCTACGAGCAGTACTTC. This codes for CASSKRTYSSYEQYF.

This clonotype has more than one count but fewer than ten. The chain recombines TRBV7-2 with TRBJ2-4; 11 nucleotides match TRBD2. CDR3 size: 16 residues. Germline V CDR1 and CDR2: SGHTA, FQGNSA. Trimming at V came to 0 bases and at J to 7 bases, leaving 5 bases not matched to a gene. The CDR3 sequence is CASSLASGGAGNIQYF. In DNA, the CDR3 is TGTGCCAGCAGCTTAGCTAGCGGGGGGGCCGGGAACATTCAGTACTTC.

This clonotype has just a few counts. The chain recombines TRBV3-1 with TRBJ2-7, with TRBD1 identical over 7 bases. V trimming: 3 bases; J trimming: 7 bases; junction bases outside the gene matches: 3. Germline CDR1 is LGHDT and CDR2 is YNNKEL (reference sequence). The CDR3 sequence is 12 residues long. The CDR3 loop is CASSHRGLEQYF. DNA of the CDR3: TGTGCCAGCAGCCATAGGGGGCTGGAGCAGTACTTC.

The chain couples TRBV11-2 to TRBJ2-5, with 10 bases that match TRBD2. V shed 5 bases and J 5 bases; nucleotides not matched to a gene: 5. This CDR3 is 14 amino acids long. Germline values: CDR1 SGHAT, CDR2 FQNNGV. The CDR3 region is CASSMGLARETQYF. In DNA form, the CDR3 reads TGTGCCAGCAGCATGGGACTAGCGAGGGAGACCCAGTACTTC.

This clonotype was observed at least ten times. V and J are TRBV6-5 and TRBJ2-7, with D perhaps being TRBD1 or TRBD2 (6 bases each). The CDR3 length is 13 residues. Per germline, CDR1 MNHEY and CDR2 SVGAGI. The V and J ends lost 4 bases and 6 bases respectively, with 13 bases between them. CDR3 DNA: TGTGCCAGCAGTTGGGGGGCGCAGGGCGAGCAGTACTTC. Its protein product is CASSWGAQGEQYF.

This clonotype was picked up many times. The rearrangement uses TRBV5-4 and TRBJ2-7; tentatively, D is TRBD1 (5 bases). Germline CDR1 reads SGHNT; CDR2 reads YYREEE (reference sequence). The germline V and J ends were trimmed by 6 bases and 5 bases, with 18 bases remaining between them. This CDR3 has 14 amino acids. The CDR3: CASTLQGYSHEQYF. CDR3 DNA sequence: TGTGCCAGCACCCTCCAGGGATATAGCCACGAGCAGTACTTC.

In this sample, this clonotype turned up many times. CDR3 coding DNA: TGCAGCGCCCTAAACAGGGGTACCGGGGAGCTGTTTTTT. It translates to CSALNRGTGELFF. This chain joins TRBV29-1 and TRBJ2-2; TRBD1 matches 7 bases. The junction had 7 bases not matched to a gene; V was cut back by 7 bases and J by 5 bases. This CDR3 contains 13 residues. The germline V gene encodes CDR1 SQVTM and CDR2 ANQGSEA.

This clonotype was observed at least ten times. The chain recombines TRBV2 with TRBJ1-1; D is unclear. The CDR3 covers 13 residues. Germline values: CDR1 SNHLY, CDR2 FYNNEI. The V end lost 5 bases, the J end lost 8 bases, and 15 bases lay between the germline ends. CDR3 sequence: CASSLLRGREAFF. CDR3 coding DNA: TGTGCCAGCAGTCTACTGAGAGGGAGGGAAGCTTTCTTT. Full variable domain (outside the CDR3, taken from reference TRBV2 and TRBJ1-1): EPEVTQTPSHQVTQMGQEVILRCVPISNHLYFYWYRQILGQKVEFLVSFYNNEISEKSEIFDDQFSVERPDGSNFTLKIRSTKLEDSAMYFCASSLLRGREAFFGQGTRLTVV.

The V call is TRBV5-4, the J call TRBJ2-3; 7 bases are shared with TRBD2. J was trimmed by 2 bases and V by 2 bases; bases with no gene match: 11. CDR3 length: 17 residues. Germline-derived CDR1 and CDR2 are SGHNT and YYREEE (reference sequence). The CDR3 bases are TGTGCCAGCAGCTTAGGCGGGAGACCATACCTCACAGATACGCAGTATTTT. Its protein is CASSLGGRPYLTDTQYF. The variable domain in full, completed from reference TRBV5-4 and TRBJ2-3, reads ETGVTQSPTHLIKTRGQQVTLRCSSQSGHNTVSWYQQALGQGPQFIFQYYREEENGRGNFPPRFSGLQFPNYSSELNVNALELDDSALYLCASSLGGRPYLTDTQYFGPGTRLTVL.

V is TRBV3-1 and J is TRBJ2-4; 9 positions agree with TRBD2. The CDR3 is made up of 14 amino acids. V gave up 2 bases and J gave up 5 bases; unmatched junction bases: 1. In germline, CDR1 is LGHDT, CDR2 YNNKEL (reference sequence). CDR3 sequence: CASSQRTSENIQYF. DNA for the CDR3: TGTGCCAGCAGCCAAAGGACTAGCGAAAACATTCAGTACTTC.